A selection of T cell receptor beta chains follows, all from one sample in a study of response to subunit inactivated influenza vaccine. TCRdb reprocessed the RT-PCR reads via MiXCR and lists one record per CDR3 protein. The data hold roughly 290,000 distinct CDR3 sequences, with 21% observed a single time. The material sequenced was PBMCs from blood, taken about 19 months after vaccination. These receptors originate from a man between 50 and 70 years old who received an inactivated influenza vaccine. The CDR3 runs from the conserved cysteine through the conserved F or W. Fields, in order: J gene, V gene, clone size, D gene, CDR3 DNA, CDR3 protein. The D gene is left open where the match is weak. Rows give clone size only sometimes, using once, few, many, or a class for an expanded clone.

J gene: TRBJ2-3
V gene: TRBV5-1
clone size: NA
D gene: TRBD2
CDR3 DNA: TGCGCCAGCCGGACTAGCGGGGTACCTAGCACAGATACGCAGTATTTT
CDR3 protein: CASRTSGVPSTDTQYF

J gene: TRBJ1-4
V gene: TRBV7-2
clone size: few
D gene: TRBD1
CDR3 DNA: TGTGCCAGCAGCTTGGACAGGGCAACGGGAAAACTGTTTTTT
CDR3 protein: CASSLDRATGKLFF

J gene: TRBJ1-6
V gene: TRBV12-3/TRBV12-4
clone size: many
D gene: NA
CDR3 DNA: TGTGCCAGCAGCCTCAAGACAGGATTACTTTCACCCCTCCACTTT
CDR3 protein: CASSLKTGLLSPLHF

J gene: TRBJ2-2
V gene: TRBV9
clone size: few
D gene: TRBD2
CDR3 DNA: TGTGCCAGCAGCGCAGGCTTAGCGGGGGGAATGGTGAACACCGGGGAGCTGTTTTTT
CDR3 protein: CASSAGLAGGMVNTGELFF

J gene: TRBJ2-7
V gene: TRBV6-5
clone size: few
D gene: TRBD1
CDR3 DNA: TGTGCCAGCAGTTACTCAATACCGGGACAGGGTTTCTACGAGCAGTACTTC
CDR3 protein: CASSYSIPGQGFYEQYF

J gene: TRBJ1-1
V gene: TRBV10-3
clone size: NA
D gene: NA
CDR3 DNA: TGTGCCATCAGCCGACAGATGAACACTGAAGCTTTCTTT
CDR3 protein: CAISRQMNTEAFF

J gene: TRBJ1-4
V gene: TRBV6-6
clone size: NA
D gene: TRBD1
CDR3 DNA: TGTGCCAGCAGTACCCAGGGGGCGGAAAAACTGTTTTTT
CDR3 protein: CASSTQGAEKLFF

J gene: TRBJ2-7
V gene: TRBV14
clone size: NA
D gene: TRBD2
CDR3 DNA: TGTGCCAGCAGCCAACGACGACTAGCCGAGCAGTACTTC
CDR3 protein: CASSQRRLAEQYF

J gene: TRBJ1-5
V gene: TRBV29-1
clone size: few
D gene: TRBD1
CDR3 DNA: TGCAGCGTTGCGACAGGGAATCAGCCCCAGCATTTT
CDR3 protein: CSVATGNQPQHF

J gene: TRBJ1-1
V gene: TRBV5-1
clone size: NA
D gene: NA
CDR3 DNA: TGCGCCAGCAGCTCTACAGGGTCACGGGGGACTGAAGCTTTCTTT
CDR3 protein: CASSSTGSRGTEAFF

J gene: TRBJ2-3
V gene: TRBV15
clone size: few
D gene: NA
CDR3 DNA: TGTGCCACCAGCAGAGCTGTCTGGGCCACAGATACGCAGTATTTT
CDR3 protein: CATSRAVWATDTQYF

J gene: TRBJ2-3
V gene: TRBV20-1
clone size: NA
D gene: TRBD2
CDR3 DNA: TGCAGTGCTAGAGGGACTAGCGGGAGGGCCGTTGTCAGGACAGATACGCAGTATTTT
CDR3 protein: CSARGTSGRAVVRTDTQYF

J gene: TRBJ2-5
V gene: TRBV5-1
clone size: few
D gene: NA
CDR3 DNA: TGCGCCAGCAGCGCGGGCAGCCAAGAGACCCAGTACTTC
CDR3 protein: CASSAGSQETQYF

J gene: TRBJ1-6
V gene: TRBV20-1
clone size: few
D gene: NA
CDR3 DNA: TGCAGTGCTAGAGCGCCAGGGGATACGAACAATAATTCACCCCTCCACTTT
CDR3 protein: CSARAPGDTNNNSPLHF

J gene: TRBJ1-4
V gene: TRBV4-1
clone size: few
D gene: TRBD1
CDR3 DNA: TGCGCCAGCAGCCAAGAGACCCTTTGGACAGGTACCAATGAAAAACTGTTTTTT
CDR3 protein: CASSQETLWTGTNEKLFF

J gene: TRBJ1-5
V gene: TRBV15
clone size: NA
D gene: NA
CDR3 DNA: TGTGCCACCAGCAGAGAGTTAGGGCGGGGCGATCAGCCCCAGCATTTT
CDR3 protein: CATSRELGRGDQPQHF

J gene: TRBJ1-6
V gene: TRBV6-1
clone size: NA
D gene: TRBD1
CDR3 DNA: TGTGCCAGCAGCGACAGGGGGCCGTACGAATGGAATTCACCCCTCCACTTT
CDR3 protein: CASSDRGPYEWNSPLHF

J gene: TRBJ2-7
V gene: TRBV20-1
clone size: NA
D gene: TRBD1
CDR3 DNA: TGCAGTGCTGAACCCGGGACAGGGGCTCGGGAGCAGTACTTC
CDR3 protein: CSAEPGTGAREQYF

J gene: TRBJ2-1
V gene: TRBV12-3/TRBV12-4
clone size: few
D gene: NA
CDR3 DNA: TGTGCCAGCAGTTTGGGCGATCAGGGGTACGATGAGCAGTTCTTC
CDR3 protein: CASSLGDQGYDEQFF

J gene: TRBJ1-6
V gene: TRBV20-1
clone size: NA
D gene: NA
CDR3 DNA: TGCAGTGCTAGAGCTGGCGGATCCTCGAATTCACCCCTCCACTTT
CDR3 protein: CSARAGGSSNSPLHF

J gene: TRBJ2-2
V gene: TRBV12-3/TRBV12-4
clone size: NA
D gene: NA
CDR3 DNA: TGTGCCAGCAGTTTACGCAGGATCACCGGGGAGCTGTTTTTT
CDR3 protein: CASSLRRITGELFF

J gene: TRBJ1-4
V gene: TRBV20-1
clone size: few
D gene: NA
CDR3 DNA: TGCAGTGCTACCTCGATGGGGACTAATGAAAAACTGTTTTTT
CDR3 protein: CSATSMGTNEKLFF

J gene: TRBJ2-2
V gene: TRBV20-1
clone size: NA
D gene: TRBD2
CDR3 DNA: TGCAGTGCTAATAGCGGGAGTACCGGGGAGCTGTTTTTT
CDR3 protein: CSANSGSTGELFF

J gene: TRBJ2-2
V gene: TRBV5-1
clone size: few
D gene: TRBD1
CDR3 DNA: TGCGCCAGCAGAGGACAGGGGGCGGACACCGGGGAGCTGTTTTTT
CDR3 protein: CASRGQGADTGELFF

J gene: TRBJ1-1
V gene: TRBV6-2/TRBV6-3
clone size: few
D gene: NA
CDR3 DNA: TGTGCCAGCAGCAGAACCGGGAATGAAGCTTTCTTT
CDR3 protein: CASSRTGNEAFF

J gene: TRBJ2-1
V gene: TRBV9
clone size: few
D gene: NA
CDR3 DNA: TGTGCCAGCAGCGTAGCCCTCTACAATGAGCAGTTCTTC
CDR3 protein: CASSVALYNEQFF

J gene: TRBJ2-3
V gene: TRBV24-1
clone size: NA
D gene: TRBD1
CDR3 DNA: TGTGCCACCAGTGATCCCGACGGGACAGGTGCAGATACGCAGTATTTT
CDR3 protein: CATSDPDGTGADTQYF

J gene: TRBJ1-2
V gene: TRBV5-6
clone size: few
D gene: NA
CDR3 DNA: TGTGCCAGCAGCTTGGAACTGGACAGCCTAAGTGGCTACACCTTC
CDR3 protein: CASSLELDSLSGYTF

J gene: TRBJ1-1
V gene: TRBV6-1
clone size: NA
D gene: TRBD1
CDR3 DNA: TGTGCCAGCAGTGAACGAGGGACAGGGAGGGCTGAAGCTTTCTTT
CDR3 protein: CASSERGTGRAEAFF

J gene: TRBJ1-4
V gene: TRBV4-1
clone size: few
D gene: NA
CDR3 DNA: TGCGCCAGCAGCCAAATGGAAAAACTGTTTTTT
CDR3 protein: CASSQMEKLFF

J gene: TRBJ2-1
V gene: TRBV2
clone size: NA
D gene: NA
CDR3 DNA: TGTGCCAGCAGTGACCCCCCCGCAAGCTCCTACAATGAGCAGTTCTTC
CDR3 protein: CASSDPPASSYNEQFF

J gene: TRBJ1-4
V gene: TRBV12-3/TRBV12-4
clone size: few
D gene: NA
CDR3 DNA: TGTGCCAGCAGCTCAGGGGCCCCTATTCGCCTAACTAATGAAAAACTGTTTTTT
CDR3 protein: CASSSGAPIRLTNEKLFF

J gene: TRBJ2-1
V gene: TRBV27
clone size: NA
D gene: NA
CDR3 DNA: TGTGCCAGCAAAACGGGGGATTCGTACAATGAGCAGTTCTTC
CDR3 protein: CASKTGDSYNEQFF

J gene: TRBJ1-4
V gene: TRBV7-2
clone size: NA
D gene: NA
CDR3 DNA: TGTGCCAGCAGCTTAGAAGCAGGGAGAAATGAAAAACTGTTTTTT
CDR3 protein: CASSLEAGRNEKLFF

J gene: TRBJ1-5
V gene: TRBV11-1
clone size: NA
D gene: TRBD1
CDR3 DNA: TGTGCCAGCAGCGACGGGACAGGGGGAACTGATAGCAATCAGCCCCAGCATTTT
CDR3 protein: CASSDGTGGTDSNQPQHF

J gene: TRBJ2-7
V gene: TRBV28
clone size: few
D gene: NA
CDR3 DNA: TGTGCCAGCAGTCAGGGACCCGTCTACGAGCAGTACTTC
CDR3 protein: CASSQGPVYEQYF

J gene: TRBJ2-7
V gene: TRBV28
clone size: few
D gene: NA
CDR3 DNA: TGTGCCAGCAGTTTCCCGGGCTACGAGCAGTACTTC
CDR3 protein: CASSFPGYEQYF

J gene: TRBJ1-2
V gene: TRBV6-6
clone size: many
D gene: NA
CDR3 DNA: TGTGCCAGCGGAGACTACATCTATGGCTACACCTTC
CDR3 protein: CASGDYIYGYTF

J gene: TRBJ2-3
V gene: TRBV9
clone size: few
D gene: NA
CDR3 DNA: TGTGCCAGCAGCGTCTCGTCTAGCCCTAGGGGGACAGATACGCAGTATTTT
CDR3 protein: CASSVSSSPRGTDTQYF

J gene: TRBJ1-1
V gene: TRBV5-4
clone size: once
D gene: NA
CDR3 DNA: TGTGCCAGCAGCCCTAAGAACACTGAAGCTTTCTTT
CDR3 protein: CASSPKNTEAFF

J gene: TRBJ2-2
V gene: TRBV12-3/TRBV12-4
clone size: NA
D gene: TRBD2
CDR3 DNA: TGTGCCAGCACCCTAGCGGGAACCGGGGAGCTGTTTTTT
CDR3 protein: CASTLAGTGELFF

J gene: TRBJ1-6
V gene: TRBV9
clone size: NA
D gene: NA
CDR3 DNA: TGTGCCAGCACCGCTGGCTCCTATAATTCACCCCTCCACTTT
CDR3 protein: CASTAGSYNSPLHF

J gene: TRBJ1-2
V gene: TRBV7-9
clone size: many
D gene: NA
CDR3 DNA: TGTGCCAGCAGCCGAGGGGATAACTATGGCTACACCTTC
CDR3 protein: CASSRGDNYGYTF

J gene: TRBJ2-7
V gene: TRBV7-2
clone size: NA
D gene: TRBD1
CDR3 DNA: TGTGCCAGCAGCTTAGTGGGTGGGACAGGGATATCCTACGAGCAGTACTTC
CDR3 protein: CASSLVGGTGISYEQYF

J gene: TRBJ2-3
V gene: TRBV20-1
clone size: NA
D gene: TRBD2
CDR3 DNA: TGCAGTGCTAGGACTAGCGGGAGTTTAGATACGCAGTATTTT
CDR3 protein: CSARTSGSLDTQYF

J gene: TRBJ1-1
V gene: TRBV29-1
clone size: many
D gene: NA
CDR3 DNA: TGCAGCGTTGAACAGGGAACTGAAGCTTTCTTT
CDR3 protein: CSVEQGTEAFF

J gene: TRBJ2-5
V gene: TRBV12-3/TRBV12-4
clone size: few
D gene: NA
CDR3 DNA: TGTGCCAGCAGTACGACCAGGGTGTCGGGAGAGACCCAGTACTTC
CDR3 protein: CASSTTRVSGETQYF

J gene: TRBJ1-2
V gene: TRBV12-3/TRBV12-4
clone size: few
D gene: NA
CDR3 DNA: TGTGCCAGCAGTCGTACCCAACCGGACAGTAACTATGGCTACACCTTC
CDR3 protein: CASSRTQPDSNYGYTF

J gene: TRBJ1-2
V gene: TRBV5-4
clone size: few
D gene: NA
CDR3 DNA: TGTGCCAGCAGCTACCAAGCAGGGGTATCGGCGTTCTATGGCTACACCTTC
CDR3 protein: CASSYQAGVSAFYGYTF

J gene: TRBJ1-2
V gene: TRBV27
clone size: few
D gene: TRBD1
CDR3 DNA: TGTGCCAGCAGTTCCTCAGGACAGGGCCATGGCTACACCTTC
CDR3 protein: CASSSSGQGHGYTF

J gene: TRBJ1-2
V gene: TRBV5-5
clone size: few
D gene: TRBD1
CDR3 DNA: TGTGCCAGCAGCTTGGGGGGACAGCTTAACTATGGCTACACCTTC
CDR3 protein: CASSLGGQLNYGYTF

J gene: TRBJ1-5
V gene: TRBV12-3/TRBV12-4
clone size: few
D gene: NA
CDR3 DNA: TGTGCCAGCAGTTTGGGGTCATTCAGCAATCAGCCCCAGCATTTT
CDR3 protein: CASSLGSFSNQPQHF

J gene: TRBJ2-7
V gene: TRBV6-1
clone size: NA
D gene: TRBD1
CDR3 DNA: TGTGCCAGCAGTGAGGGACAGGCTCTAGACGAGCAGTACTTC
CDR3 protein: CASSEGQALDEQYF

J gene: TRBJ1-4
V gene: TRBV2
clone size: few
D gene: NA
CDR3 DNA: TGTGCCAGCAACTGGTCCCCAGGAGGTGAAAAACTGTTTTTT
CDR3 protein: CASNWSPGGEKLFF